The rows below give T cell receptor beta chains drawn from one sample of a study of shared clonotypes between healthy human individuals. TCRdb keeps only in-frame clones here, not all; method: immunoSEQ multiplex PCR. The data contain some 1,900,000 clones, about 95% of them singletons. Sequencing used naive CD8+ T cells sorted from blood. Receptors originate from a man in his late teens or twenties in good health. The conserved cysteine and the conserved F or W are not part of the CDR3 here.

V gene: TRBV27
CDR3 protein: ASNRGGYAPGNEQF

V gene: TRBV5-1
CDR3 protein: ASSWGVSNEQY

V gene: TRBV19
CDR3 protein: ASSMGTGGVYTEAF

V gene: TRBV6-1
CDR3 protein: ASRVTSGAVHEQY

V gene: TRBV4-1
CDR3 protein: ASSQHLDRGADRDTQY

V gene: TRBV4-3
CDR3 protein: ASSQWTENTGELF

V gene: TRBV4-3
CDR3 protein: ASSQEQGSGNTIY

V gene: TRBV7-6
CDR3 protein: ANTTYEGTGNWTNYGYT

V gene: TRBV6-5
CDR3 protein: ASHSEGLLF

V gene: TRBV5-1
CDR3 protein: ASSLDSYNEQF

V gene: TRBV4-3
CDR3 protein: ASSQGVGLGSTDTQY

V gene: TRBV7-7
CDR3 protein: ASSLGSTPRQADDQPQH

V gene: TRBV7-6
CDR3 protein: ASSYPGGAETQY

V gene: TRBV11-2
CDR3 protein: ASSLGHGELF

V gene: TRBV9
CDR3 protein: ASSVGASGLSDEQF

V gene: TRBV5-6
CDR3 protein: ASSLAARGGPSGNTIY

V gene: TRBV11-2
CDR3 protein: ASSQTMGYGYT

V gene: TRBV7-2
CDR3 protein: ASSLAPGLAGARDTQY

V gene: TRBV13
CDR3 protein: ASSTGQGPDYGYT